This TCR beta chain appears in the sequencing data of a study of cytotoxic CD8 clonotypes in ibrutinib-treated CLL. General observations from the study: With treatment, public clonotypes, which were uncommon, either contracted or remained stable.

Details on this clone: The antigen is not known.

The length of the CDR3 is 13 residues. V was clipped by 3 bases and J by 4 bases, with 10 bases between them. Germline loops: CDR1 SEHNR, CDR2 FQNEAQ (reference sequence). Repertoires were generated with immunoSEQ multiplex PCR, while TCRdb's copy carries only in-frame clones and drops some. Of about 140,000 clones listed, more than 75% are singletons. The chain uses TRBV7-9 and TRBJ2-7; TRBD2 might be the D (6 bases). The source is a human donor with chronic lymphocytic leukemia. The sample in question was PBMCs, obtained after 36 months of ibrutinib treatment. CDR3 residues: CASSFRGWYEQYF. The CDR3 region has the DNA TGTGCCAGCAGCTTCCGGGGGTGGTACGAGCAGTACTTC.